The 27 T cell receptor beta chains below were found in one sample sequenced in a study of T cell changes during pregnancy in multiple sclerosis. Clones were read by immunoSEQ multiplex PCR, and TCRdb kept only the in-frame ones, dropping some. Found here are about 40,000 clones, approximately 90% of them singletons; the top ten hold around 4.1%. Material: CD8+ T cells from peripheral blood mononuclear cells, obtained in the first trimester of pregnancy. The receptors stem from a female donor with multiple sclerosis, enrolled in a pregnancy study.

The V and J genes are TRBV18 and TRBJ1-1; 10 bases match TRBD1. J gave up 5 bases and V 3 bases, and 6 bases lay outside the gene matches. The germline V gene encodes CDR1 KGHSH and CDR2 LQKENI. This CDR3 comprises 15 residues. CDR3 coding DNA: TGTGCCAGCTCACCTCCGGGGACAGGGGATACTGAAGCTTTCTTT. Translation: CASSPPGTGDTEAFF.

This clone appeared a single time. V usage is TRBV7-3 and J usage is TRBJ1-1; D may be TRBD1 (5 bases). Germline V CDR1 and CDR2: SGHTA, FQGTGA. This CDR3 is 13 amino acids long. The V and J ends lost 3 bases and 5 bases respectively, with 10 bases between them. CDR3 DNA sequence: TGTGCCAGCAGCTTCGCTGGGGGGACTGAAGCTTTCTTT. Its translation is CASSFAGGTEAFF.

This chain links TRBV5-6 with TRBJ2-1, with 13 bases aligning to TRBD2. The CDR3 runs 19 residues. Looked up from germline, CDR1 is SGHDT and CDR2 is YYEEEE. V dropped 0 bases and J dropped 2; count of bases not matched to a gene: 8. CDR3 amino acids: CASSLGGWTSGGPYNEQFF. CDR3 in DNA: TGTGCCAGCAGCTTGGGTGGTTGGACTAGCGGGGGTCCCTACAATGAGCAGTTCTTC.

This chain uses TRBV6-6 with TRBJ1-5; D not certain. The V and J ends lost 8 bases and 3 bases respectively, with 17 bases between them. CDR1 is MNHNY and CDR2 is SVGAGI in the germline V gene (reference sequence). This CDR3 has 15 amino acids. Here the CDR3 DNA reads TGTGCCAGCCTCCCGACGGACTATCTCAATCAGCCCCAGCATTTT. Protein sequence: CASLPTDYLNQPQHF.

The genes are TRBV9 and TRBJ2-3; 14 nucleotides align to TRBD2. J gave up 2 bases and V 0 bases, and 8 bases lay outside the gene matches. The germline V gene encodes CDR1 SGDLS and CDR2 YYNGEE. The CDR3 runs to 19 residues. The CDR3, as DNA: TGTGCCAGCAGCGTAGTATCTGGGACTAGCGGGGGATTCACAGATACGCAGTATTTT. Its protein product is CASSVVSGTSGGFTDTQYF.

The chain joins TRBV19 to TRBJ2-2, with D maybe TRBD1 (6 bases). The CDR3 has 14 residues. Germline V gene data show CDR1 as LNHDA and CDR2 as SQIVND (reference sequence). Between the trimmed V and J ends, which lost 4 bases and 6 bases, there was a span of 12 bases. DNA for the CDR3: TGTGCCAGTAGTACAGGATCAGGGGCCGGGGAGCTGTTTTTT. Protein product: CASSTGSGAGELFF.

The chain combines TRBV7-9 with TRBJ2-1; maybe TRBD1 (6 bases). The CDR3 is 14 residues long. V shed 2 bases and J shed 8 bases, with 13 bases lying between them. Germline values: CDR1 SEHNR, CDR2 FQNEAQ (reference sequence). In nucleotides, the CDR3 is TGTGCCAGCAGCTTATTTGACGAGGGGGATGAGCAGTTCTTC. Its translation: CASSLFDEGDEQFF.

In DNA, the CDR3 is TGTGCCAGCAGCTTAACTAGCGGGGGGGTACGGACCCAGTACTTC. It specifies CASSLTSGGVRTQYF. This chain connects TRBV11-2 to TRBJ2-5, with TRBD2 identical over 13 bases. The ends lost 2 bases at V and 7 bases at J; junction bases unmatched: 4. CDR1 is SGHAT and CDR2 is FQNNGV in the germline V gene. The CDR3 length is 15 residues. Using reference TRBV11-2 and TRBJ2-5 for the parts outside the CDR3, the full variable domain is EAGVAQSPRYKIIEKRQSVAFWCNPISGHATLYWYQQILGQGPKLLIQFQNNGVVDDSQLPKDRFSAERLKGVDSTLKIQPAKLEDSAVYLCASSLTSGGVRTQYFGPGTRLLVL.

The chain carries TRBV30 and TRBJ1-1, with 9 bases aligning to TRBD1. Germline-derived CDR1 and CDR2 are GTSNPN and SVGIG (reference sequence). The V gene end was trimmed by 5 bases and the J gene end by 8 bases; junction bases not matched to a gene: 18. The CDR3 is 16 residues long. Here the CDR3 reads CAWGDVPGQGRPEAFF. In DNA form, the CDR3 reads TGTGCCTGGGGCGACGTTCCGGGACAGGGCAGACCGGAAGCTTTCTTT.

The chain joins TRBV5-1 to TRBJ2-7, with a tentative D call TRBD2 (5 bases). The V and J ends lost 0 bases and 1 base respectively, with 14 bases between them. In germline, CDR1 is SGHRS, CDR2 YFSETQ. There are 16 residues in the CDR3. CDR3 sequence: CASSLARGIQSYEQYF. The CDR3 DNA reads TGCGCCAGCAGCTTGGCCCGGGGAATTCAGTCCTACGAGCAGTACTTC.

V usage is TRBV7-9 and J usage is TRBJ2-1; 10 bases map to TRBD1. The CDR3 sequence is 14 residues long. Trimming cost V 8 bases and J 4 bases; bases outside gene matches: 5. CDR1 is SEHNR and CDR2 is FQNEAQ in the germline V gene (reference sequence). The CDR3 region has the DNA TGTGCCAGCGGGGACAGGGGCGTATACAATGAGCAGTTCTTC. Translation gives CASGDRGVYNEQFF.

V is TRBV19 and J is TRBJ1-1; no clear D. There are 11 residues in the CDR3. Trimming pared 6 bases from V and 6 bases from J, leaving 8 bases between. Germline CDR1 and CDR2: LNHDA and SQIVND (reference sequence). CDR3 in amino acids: CASSAGAEAFF. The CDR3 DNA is TGTGCCAGTAGCGCGGGCGCTGAAGCTTTCTTT.

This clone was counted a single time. As DNA, the CDR3 is TGTGCCAGCAGCTTGAGGGGCAGAACGAACACTGAAGCTTTCTTT. The encoded protein is CASSLRGRTNTEAFF. This rearrangement joins TRBV5-6 to TRBJ1-1; perhaps TRBD1 as D (5 bases). Germline V gene sequence: CDR1 SGHDT, CDR2 YYEEEE. V lost 1 base to trimming and J lost 1 base, with 11 bases between them. This CDR3 comprises 15 residues.

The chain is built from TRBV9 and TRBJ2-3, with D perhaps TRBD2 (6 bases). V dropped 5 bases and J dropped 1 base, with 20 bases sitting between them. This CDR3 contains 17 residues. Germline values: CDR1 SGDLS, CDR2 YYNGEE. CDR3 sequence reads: CASRPPSSDIGTDTQYF. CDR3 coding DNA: TGTGCCAGCAGACCCCCGTCTAGCGACATTGGCACAGATACGCAGTATTTT.

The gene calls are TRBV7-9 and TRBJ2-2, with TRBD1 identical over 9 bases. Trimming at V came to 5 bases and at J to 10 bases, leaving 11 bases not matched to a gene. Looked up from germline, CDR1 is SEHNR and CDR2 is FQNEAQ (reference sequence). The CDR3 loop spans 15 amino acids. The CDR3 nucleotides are TGTGCCAGCAGCCCACGACAGGGGGTGATTGCGGAGCTGTTTTTT. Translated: CASSPRQGVIAELFF.

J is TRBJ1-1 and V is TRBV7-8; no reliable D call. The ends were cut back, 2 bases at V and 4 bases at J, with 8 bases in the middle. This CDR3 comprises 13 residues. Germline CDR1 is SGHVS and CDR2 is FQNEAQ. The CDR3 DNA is TGTGCCAGCAGCTTATCGGGGAGCACTGAAGCTTTCTTT. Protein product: CASSLSGSTEAFF.

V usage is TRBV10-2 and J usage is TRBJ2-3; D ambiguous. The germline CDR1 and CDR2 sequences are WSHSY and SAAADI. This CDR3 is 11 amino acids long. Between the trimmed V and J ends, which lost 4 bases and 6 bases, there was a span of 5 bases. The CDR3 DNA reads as TGCGCCAGCAGTGGCGCGGATACGCAGTATTTT. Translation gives CASSGADTQYF.

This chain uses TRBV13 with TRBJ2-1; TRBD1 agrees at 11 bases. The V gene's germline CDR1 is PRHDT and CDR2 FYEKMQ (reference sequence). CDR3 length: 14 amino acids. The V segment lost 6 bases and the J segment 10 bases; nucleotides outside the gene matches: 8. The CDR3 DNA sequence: TGTGCCAGCAGTTCCGGGACAGGGGGGAGGGAGCAGTTCTTC. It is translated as CASSSGTGGREQFF. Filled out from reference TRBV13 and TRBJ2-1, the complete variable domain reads AAGVIQSPRHLIKEKRETATLKCYPIPRHDTVYWYQQGPGQDPQFLISFYEKMQSDKGSIPDRFSAQQFSDYHSELNMSSLELGDSALYFCASSSGTGGREQFFGPGTRLTVL.

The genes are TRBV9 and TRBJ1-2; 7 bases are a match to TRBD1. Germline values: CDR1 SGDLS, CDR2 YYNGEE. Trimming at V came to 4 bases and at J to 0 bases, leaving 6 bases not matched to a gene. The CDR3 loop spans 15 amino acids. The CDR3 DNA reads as TGTGCCAGCAGCCCCACCGGACAGGCTAACTATGGCTACACCTTC. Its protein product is CASSPTGQANYGYTF.

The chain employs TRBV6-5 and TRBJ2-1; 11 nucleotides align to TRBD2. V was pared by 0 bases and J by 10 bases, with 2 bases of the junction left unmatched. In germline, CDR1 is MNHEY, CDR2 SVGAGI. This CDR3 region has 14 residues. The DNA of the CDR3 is TGTGCCAGCAGTTACTCGACTAGCGGGGTGGAGCAGTTCTTC. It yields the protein CASSYSTSGVEQFF.

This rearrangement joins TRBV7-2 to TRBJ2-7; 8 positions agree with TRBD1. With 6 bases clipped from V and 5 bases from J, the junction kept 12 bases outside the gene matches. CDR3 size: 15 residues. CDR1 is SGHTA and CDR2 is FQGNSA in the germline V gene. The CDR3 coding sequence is TGTGCCAGCAGACCCGTAATGGACAGGGAAGACGAGCAGTACTTC. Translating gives CASRPVMDREDEQYF.

CDR3 DNA sequence: TGTGCCAGCAGCCTGACAGGAGGCAATGAGCAGTTCTTC. Residues: CASSLTGGNEQFF. The V and J genes are TRBV7-3 and TRBJ2-1; TRBD1 is a possible D gene (6 bases). CDR1 is SGHTA, CDR2 FQGTGA, per germline. This CDR3 comprises 13 residues. V was pared by 5 bases and J by 6 bases, with 11 bases between.

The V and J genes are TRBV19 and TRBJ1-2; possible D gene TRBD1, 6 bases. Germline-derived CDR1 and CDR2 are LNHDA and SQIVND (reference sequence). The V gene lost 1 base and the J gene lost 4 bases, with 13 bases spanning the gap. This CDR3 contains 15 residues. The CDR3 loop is CASSIGGGESYGYTF. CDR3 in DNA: TGTGCCAGTAGTATAGGTGGGGGCGAGAGCTATGGCTACACCTTC. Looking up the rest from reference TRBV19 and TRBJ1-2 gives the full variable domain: DGGITQSPKYLFRKEGQNVTLSCEQNLNHDAMYWYRQDPGQGLRLIYYSQIVNDFQKGDIAEGYSVSREKKESFPLTVTSAQKNPTAFYLCASSIGGGESYGYTFGSGTRLTVV.

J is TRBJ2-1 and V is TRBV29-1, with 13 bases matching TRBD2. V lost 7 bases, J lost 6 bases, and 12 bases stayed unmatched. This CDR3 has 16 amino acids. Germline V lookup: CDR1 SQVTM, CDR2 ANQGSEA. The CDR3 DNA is TGCAGCGCCTTAGACGGGGGACTAGCGGGGAGCAATGAGCAGTTCTTC. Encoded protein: CSALDGGLAGSNEQFF.

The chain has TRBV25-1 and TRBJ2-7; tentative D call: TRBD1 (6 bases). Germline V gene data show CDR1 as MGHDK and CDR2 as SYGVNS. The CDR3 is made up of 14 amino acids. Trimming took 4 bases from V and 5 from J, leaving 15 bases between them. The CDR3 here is CASSANREINEQYF. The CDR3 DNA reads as TGTGCCAGCAGTGCTAACAGGGAGATAAACGAGCAGTACTTC.

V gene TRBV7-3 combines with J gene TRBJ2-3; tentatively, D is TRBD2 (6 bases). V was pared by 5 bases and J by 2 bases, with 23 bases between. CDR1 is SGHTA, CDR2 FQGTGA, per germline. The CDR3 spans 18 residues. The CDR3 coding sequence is TGTGCCAGCAGCACACCGACTAGGGTAGGGCGGGTCACAGATACGCAGTATTTT. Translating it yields CASSTPTRVGRVTDTQYF.

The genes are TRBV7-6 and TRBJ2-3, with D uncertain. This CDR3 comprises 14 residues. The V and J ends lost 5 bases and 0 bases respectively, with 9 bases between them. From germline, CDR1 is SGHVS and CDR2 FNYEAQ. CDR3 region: CASSPPGSTDTQYF. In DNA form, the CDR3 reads TGTGCCAGCAGCCCTCCCGGGAGCACAGATACGCAGTATTTT.